The rows below give T cell receptor beta chains drawn from one sample of a study of blood T cell repertoires in COVID-19. Clones were read by immunoSEQ multiplex PCR, and TCRdb kept only the in-frame ones, dropping some. The sample carries roughly 220,000 clones, about 85% recorded once. Sequencing was performed on peripheral blood. These receptors all come from a young man with active or convalescent COVID-19. The CDR3 runs from the conserved cysteine through the conserved F or W. D genes are given only for firm matches. Clone size, where shown, is once, few, many, or a class for clones that have expanded.

d_call clone_size j_call v_call cdr3_aa cdr3_nt
NA NA TRBJ1-4 TRBV12-3/TRBV12-4 CASRGGNEKLFF TGTGCCAGCAGGGGAGGGAATGAAAAACTGTTTTTT
TRBD1 NA TRBJ2-7 TRBV4-2 CASSPIGQGVYEQYF TGTGCCAGCAGCCCCATCGGACAGGGGGTGTACGAGCAGTACTTC
TRBD1 NA TRBJ2-3 TRBV28 CASTRRGDRYTDTQYF TGTGCCAGCACCCGGCGAGGGGACAGGTACACAGATACGCAGTATTTT
NA once TRBJ2-7 TRBV19 CASSIDPEYYEQYF TGTGCCAGTAGTATAGATCCTGAGTACTACGAGCAGTACTTC
TRBD2 NA TRBJ2-3 TRBV7-9 CASSSRAGTSGSTTDTQYF TGTGCCAGCAGCTCCAGAGCCGGGACTAGCGGGAGCACTACTGATACGCAGTATTTT
NA once TRBJ2-5 TRBV19 CASSIGAQGETQYF TGTGCCAGTAGTATAGGAGCCCAGGGAGAGACCCAGTACTTC
NA NA TRBJ1-1 TRBV11-2 CASSSTQGSTEAFF TGTGCCAGCAGCTCGACACAGGGATCAACTGAAGCTTTCTTT
TRBD2 few TRBJ2-5 TRBV7-2 CASTPGGRGKETQYF TGTGCCAGCACCCCGGGGGGGCGGGGGAAAGAGACCCAGTACTTC
NA NA TRBJ1-2 TRBV11-2 CASSLSEAYGYTF TGTGCCAGCAGCTTATCAGAGGCATATGGCTACACCTTC
NA NA TRBJ2-7 TRBV7-9 CASSFLFGGGEQYF TGTGCCAGCAGCTTCCTATTCGGGGGTGGCGAGCAGTACTTC
TRBD1 NA TRBJ1-2 TRBV28 CASSGQVLYGYTF TGTGCCAGCAGTGGACAGGTTCTATATGGCTACACCTTC
TRBD2 NA TRBJ2-5 TRBV9 CASSVASGRQETQYF TGTGCCAGCAGCGTAGCTAGCGGGCGCCAAGAGACCCAGTACTTC
NA NA TRBJ2-1 TRBV15 CATSLETTYNEQFF TGTGCCACCAGCCTCGAGACAACTTACAATGAGCAGTTCTTC
TRBD2 NA TRBJ2-7 TRBV28 CASSLGTSGPWKYF TGTGCCAGCAGTTTGGGAACTAGCGGGCCGTGGAAGTACTTC
NA NA TRBJ1-2 TRBV5-5 CASSFWGNYGYTF TGTGCCAGCAGCTTTTGGGGCAACTATGGCTACACCTTC
NA NA TRBJ2-1 TRBV6-5 CASSRGDEQFF TGTGCCAGCAGTCGCGGGGATGAGCAGTTCTTC
NA NA TRBJ2-1 TRBV7-2 CASSSSSYNEQFF TGTGCCAGCAGCTCGAGCTCCTACAATGAGCAGTTCTTC
TRBD1 NA TRBJ1-1 TRBV28 CAARTGNTEAFF TGTGCCGCCCGGACAGGGAACACTGAAGCTTTCTTT
TRBD1 NA TRBJ2-3 TRBV29-1 CSIRGPVKTDTQYF TGCAGCATCAGGGGGCCGGTTAAGACAGATACGCAGTATTTT
TRBD1 NA TRBJ1-1 TRBV24-1 CATPRKGTGITFF TGTGCCACCCCGAGGAAAGGGACAGGGATTACTTTCTTT
NA NA TRBJ2-2 TRBV3-1/TRBV3-2 CASSSDGARGTGELFF TGTGCCAGCAGCTCAGATGGGGCTAGGGGGACCGGGGAGCTGTTTTTT
NA once TRBJ1-4 TRBV12-3/TRBV12-4 CASSPGFEKLFF TGTGCCAGCAGCCCAGGGTTTGAAAAACTGTTTTTT